Shown below are 2 T cell receptor beta chains from a single sample sequenced in a study of T cells after posttransplantation cyclophosphamide. Produced via immunoSEQ multiplex PCR; TCRdb's table is partial and in-frame only. The sample has about 20,000 clones; approximately 86% are singletons. Busulfan-fludarabine conditioning, marrow transplant, and cyclophosphamide on days +3 and +4 were administered. Sequenced material: PBMCs, taken after allogeneic stem cell transplant with posttransplant cyclophosphamide. These receptors came from a female patient in her 40s who received an allogeneic stem cell transplant from a related donor, was CMV-positive, and had no GVHD. Some T cells may have come from the graft donor.

The rearrangement uses TRBV7-9 and TRBJ1-2; TRBD1 aligns across 9 bases. Germline CDR1 and CDR2: SEHNR and FQNEAQ (reference sequence). V was clipped by 2 bases and J by 3 bases; unmatched bases: 7. The CDR3 contains 16 residues. The DNA of the CDR3 is TGTGCCAGCAGCTTAAGGGACAGGGCCATCGACTATGGCTACACCTTC. It translates to CASSLRDRAIDYGYTF.

The chain carries TRBV14 and TRBJ2-1; D gene unclear. V was trimmed by 1 base and J by 2 bases, leaving 9 bases between them. This CDR3 region has 15 residues. Germline-derived CDR1 and CDR2 are SGHDN and FVKESK. In nucleotides, the CDR3 is TGTGCCAGCAGCCAAGTTGGCGGCACCTACAATGAGCAGTTCTTC. It specifies CASSQVGGTYNEQFF.